These 31 T cell receptor beta chains originate from one sample sequenced in a study of cytomegalovirus exposure and HLA in healthy donors. Profiled with immunoSEQ multiplex PCR; TCRdb holds only in-frame clones, not every one. The data contain 150,000 to 160,000 clones, roughly 90% of them singletons. The sample taken for sequencing was PBMCs. The receptors stem from a young man in good health and CMV-seropositive.

The V and J genes are TRBV6-1 and TRBJ2-3, with a possible D match to TRBD1 (6 bases). Germline CDR1 MNHNS, CDR2 SASEGT. The CDR3 is 14 residues long. The germline V and J ends were trimmed by 5 bases and 3 bases, with 12 bases remaining between them. The CDR3 nucleotides read TGTGCCAGCAGTCTACAGGGTTCTACAGATACGCAGTATTTT. Translated: CASSLQGSTDTQYF.

The chain has TRBV6-6 and TRBJ1-2, with 7 positions matching TRBD1. The V and J ends lost 7 bases and 4 bases, in that order; junction bases with no gene match: 12. Germline values: CDR1 MNHNY, CDR2 SVGAGI (reference sequence). This CDR3 spans 15 amino acids. Here the CDR3 reads CASTPPGQLIYGYTF. CDR3 coding DNA: TGTGCCAGCACCCCCCCGGGACAGTTGATCTATGGCTACACCTTC.

This clone was seen only once. The J gene is TRBJ2-7, the V gene TRBV27, with D possibly matching TRBD2 (6 bases). V was trimmed by 6 bases and J by 0 bases, leaving 15 bases between them. This CDR3 comprises 15 residues. The germline CDR1 and CDR2 sequences are MNHEY and SMNVEV (reference sequence). For the CDR3, the DNA is TGTGCCAGCAGCCTCCGGGACGGGAGCTCCTACGAGCAGTACTTC. Translation gives CASSLRDGSSYEQYF.

The rearrangement uses TRBV7-2 and TRBJ1-6; no reliable D call. Trimming removed 1 base from V and 10 bases from J, with 11 bases in between. CDR1 is SGHTA and CDR2 is FQGNSA in the germline V gene. CDR3 length: 14 residues. The chain's CDR3 is CASSLVRSGSPLHF. DNA of the CDR3: TGTGCCAGCAGCTTAGTTAGGTCAGGCTCACCCCTCCACTTT.

The chain links TRBV2 to TRBJ1-5; no clear D gene. Trimming took 0 bases from V and 3 from J, leaving 9 bases between them. CDR3 length: 15 amino acids. Looked up from germline, CDR1 is SNHLY and CDR2 is FYNNEI. CDR3 sequence: CASSEARRYNQPQHF. In DNA form, the CDR3 reads TGTGCCAGCAGTGAAGCGCGCCGTTACAATCAGCCCCAGCATTTT.

The gene calls are TRBV2 and TRBJ1-1; no definite D call. The germline CDR1 and CDR2 sequences are SNHLY and FYNNEI. The V gene lost 2 bases and the J gene lost 1 base, with 5 bases spanning the gap. This CDR3 has 13 amino acids. The CDR3 region is CASSEHGNTEAFF. The DNA of the CDR3 is TGTGCCAGCAGTGAACACGGGAACACTGAAGCTTTCTTT. Supplemented by reference TRBV2 and TRBJ1-1, the full variable domain reads EPEVTQTPSHQVTQMGQEVILRCVPISNHLYFYWYRQILGQKVEFLVSFYNNEISEKSEIFDDQFSVERPDGSNFTLKIRSTKLEDSAMYFCASSEHGNTEAFFGQGTRLTVV.

The chain recombines TRBV28 with TRBJ1-5; maybe TRBD1 (5 bases). Germline V CDR1 and CDR2: MDHEN, SYDVKM. The CDR3 extends over 15 amino acids. V was shortened by 3 bases and J by 2 bases, with 11 bases between the two germline ends. CDR3 coding DNA: TGTGCCAGCAGTTTTTTGGGGCTACGCAATCAGCCCCAGCATTTT. Translating gives CASSFLGLRNQPQHF.

The chain combines TRBV5-6 with TRBJ1-2; D gene unclear. The CDR3 runs 13 residues. Germline V lookup: CDR1 SGHDT, CDR2 YYEEEE. The germline V and J ends were trimmed by 6 bases and 4 bases, with 13 bases remaining between them. The CDR3 coding sequence is TGTGCCAGCACCCCGGAGGGCACCTATGGCTACACCTTC. This sequence encodes CASTPEGTYGYTF. The whole variable domain, filled in from reference TRBV5-6 and TRBJ1-2, reads DAGVTQSPTHLIKTRGQQVTLRCSPKSGHDTVSWYQQALGQGPQFIFQYYEEEERQRGNFPDRFSGHQFPNYSSELNVNALLLGDSALYLCASTPEGTYGYTFGSGTRLTVV.

The chain couples TRBV7-7 to TRBJ2-1, with 11 bases matching TRBD2. V shed 5 bases, J shed 11 bases, and the junction held 14 bases outside the gene matches. The CDR3 is 16 residues long. Germline CDR1 and CDR2: SSHAT and FNYEAQ (reference sequence). CDR3 sequence: CASSVSPTSGSGQQFF. The CDR3 DNA sequence: TGTGCCAGCAGCGTCTCCCCTACTAGCGGGAGTGGTCAGCAGTTCTTC.

In regard to this clone: The junction departs from germline at one end; a sequencing error may be responsible. This rearrangement joins TRBV7-9 to TRBJ2-5; D might be TRBD2 (5 bases). Germline CDR1 SEHNR, CDR2 FQNEAQ (reference sequence). The CDR3 length is 14 residues. The CDR3 loop is CASRLASSQETQYF. As DNA, the CDR3 is TGTGCCAGCAGATTAGCGTCATCACAAGAGACCCAGTACTTC.

The CDR3 DNA reads TGTGCCAGCAGCTTAGTTGGGAGGATTAACTATGGCTACACCTTC. Translation: CASSLVGRINYGYTF. This chain links TRBV7-9 with TRBJ1-2; D is uncertain. CDR3 length equals 15 residues. With 1 base removed from V and 1 base from J, the gap between germline ends came to 10 bases. Germline CDR1 reads SEHNR; CDR2 reads FQNEAQ (reference sequence).

The chain combines TRBV4-3 with TRBJ2-1; the D gene is possibly TRBD1 (7 bases). Trimming stripped 3 bases from V and 4 bases from J, with 16 bases between. The CDR3 is 16 residues long. Germline CDR1 is LGHNA and CDR2 is YSLEER. The CDR3 loop is CASSQNAAGGYNEQFF. In DNA, the CDR3 is TGCGCCAGCAGCCAGAACGCGGCAGGGGGGTACAATGAGCAGTTCTTC.

The genes are TRBV7-2 and TRBJ1-5, with 10 nucleotides matching TRBD1. CDR1 SGHTA and CDR2 FQGNSA come from the germline V gene. This CDR3 comprises 16 residues. Trimming at V came to 5 bases and at J to 2 bases, leaving 6 bases not matched to a gene. The CDR3 spells CASSIQGTGGNQPQHF. Here the CDR3 DNA reads TGTGCCAGCAGCATTCAAGGGACAGGGGGCAATCAGCCCCAGCATTTT.

The rearrangement joins TRBV12-2 to TRBJ2-7; the D call in the table, TRBD2, was not verified against the DNA. TRBV12-2 is a pseudogene. The CDR3 has 14 residues. CDR3 in amino acids: CASRPRGRTYEQYF. The DNA of the CDR3 is TGTGCAAGTCGCCCCCGGGGGAGGACCTACGAGCAGTACTTC.

This chain connects TRBV7-7 to TRBJ2-1; TRBD2 matches at 14 bases. Germline assignment: CDR1 SSHAT and CDR2 FNYEAQ (reference sequence). J lost 9 bases, V lost 3 bases, and 7 bases had no gene match. The CDR3 contains 16 residues. The CDR3 bases are TGTGCCAGCAGCTTCGGGACTAGCGGGAGAGGGGGTGAGCAGTTCTTC. It yields the protein CASSFGTSGRGGEQFF.

The gene calls are TRBV2 and TRBJ2-5; 14 bases are a match to TRBD2. Trimming cost V 6 bases and J 4 bases; bases outside gene matches: 1. Germline V gene data show CDR1 as SNHLY and CDR2 as FYNNEI. The CDR3 totals 14 residues. The chain's CDR3 is CASRGTSGRETQYF. The CDR3 coding sequence is TGTGCCAGCAGGGGGACTAGCGGGAGAGAGACCCAGTACTTC.

The V gene is TRBV6-5, the J gene TRBJ2-7; 8 nucleotides agree with TRBD1. CDR3 length equals 14 residues. The J segment lost 3 bases and the V segment lost 4 bases, leaving 5 bases of the junction unmatched. The V gene's germline CDR1 is MNHEY and CDR2 SVGAGI. In DNA, the CDR3 is TGTGCCAGCAGTTCAGGACAGGGTGACTACGAGCAGTACTTC. Translation gives CASSSGQGDYEQYF.

This clone showed up just once. CDR3 coding DNA: TGTGCCAGCAGCCAACCCGGGACAGGGGGCACTGAAGCTTTCTTT. Protein product: CASSQPGTGGTEAFF. V gene TRBV4-2 combines with J gene TRBJ1-1, with 11 bases lining up with TRBD1. Germline loops: CDR1 LGHNA, CDR2 YNFKEQ. This CDR3 contains 15 residues. V lost 2 bases and J lost 4; bases outside the gene matches: 3.

The V call is TRBV7-3, the J call TRBJ2-5; tentative D call: TRBD1 (5 bases). Trimming removed 2 bases at V and 4 bases at J, with 14 bases between. The CDR3 covers 15 residues. Germline values: CDR1 SGHTA, CDR2 FQGTGA. Here the CDR3 reads CASSLVKGRLETQYF. The CDR3 DNA reads TGTGCCAGCAGCTTAGTCAAGGGGCGGTTAGAGACCCAGTACTTC. Complete variable domain (other parts from reference TRBV7-3 and TRBJ2-5): GAGVSQTPSNKVTEKGKYVELRCDPISGHTALYWYRQSLGQGPEFLIYFQGTGAADDSGLPNDRFFAVRPEGSVSTLKIQRTERGDSAVYLCASSLVKGRLETQYFGPGTRLLVL.

Note on this clone: The junction differs from germline at one of its ends, possibly a read error. The chain uses TRBV4-3 and TRBJ1-2; TRBD1 matches 10 bases. Germline CDR1 LGHNA, CDR2 YSLEER. The CDR3 runs to 15 residues. The DNA of the CDR3 is TGCGCCAGCAGCGTACGACAGGGGGCTAATTATGGCTACACCTTC. Residues: CASSVRQGANYGYTF.

The V call is TRBV7-8, the J call TRBJ2-1, with unresolved D. V lost 1 base and J 7 bases, leaving 8 bases between the germline ends. CDR3 length: 13 amino acids. Germline values: CDR1 SGHVS, CDR2 FQNEAQ. Here the CDR3 DNA reads TGTGCCAGCAGCTTAGGCCCACTAAATGAGCAGTTCTTC. It encodes CASSLGPLNEQFF. Together with reference TRBV7-8 and TRBJ2-1, the CDR3 gives the full variable domain: GAGVSQSPRYKVAKRGQDVALRCDPISGHVSLFWYQQALGQGPEFLTYFQNEAQLDKSGLPSDRFFAERPEGSVSTLKIQRTQQEDSAVYLCASSLGPLNEQFFGPGTRLTVL.

The chain recombines TRBV6-5 with TRBJ2-7, with 7 bases aligning to TRBD1. This CDR3 is built from 13 residues. CDR1 is MNHEY, CDR2 SVGAGI, per germline. J was trimmed by 5 bases and V by 5 bases; bases with no gene match: 6. CDR3 sequence (DNA): TGTGCCAGCAGTGGCGGACAGGACCACGAGCAGTACTTC. Translating it yields CASSGGQDHEQYF.

This sequence joins TRBV30 and TRBJ1-2; TRBD1 is a possible D gene (6 bases). From germline, CDR1 is GTSNPN and CDR2 SVGIG (reference sequence). The CDR3 loop spans 12 amino acids. With 2 bases removed from V and 8 bases from J, the gap between germline ends came to 12 bases. The CDR3 sequence: CAWSYRVGGYTF. The CDR3 DNA follows: TGTGCCTGGAGTTACAGGGTCGGAGGCTACACCTTC.

This clone was seen a handful of times. This rearrangement joins TRBV6-1 to TRBJ1-1; 7 bases are shared with TRBD1. The germline gives CDR1 MNHNS, CDR2 SASEGT. The CDR3 extends over 13 amino acids. Trimming at V came to 8 bases and at J to 6 bases, leaving 9 bases not matched to a gene. The CDR3 region has the DNA TGTGCCAGCTACGAGAGGGGGCGGGCTGAAGCTTTCTTT. It yields the protein CASYERGRAEAFF.

The J gene is TRBJ2-7, the V gene TRBV5-4; D gene unclear. The CDR3 is 11 residues long. V lost 3 bases and J 1 base, leaving 2 bases between the germline ends. Germline lookup yields CDR1 SGHNT and CDR2 YYREEE (reference sequence). The CDR3 spells CASSSSYEQYF. The CDR3 DNA sequence: TGTGCCAGCAGCTCATCCTACGAGCAGTACTTC.

This chain joins TRBV18 and TRBJ2-2; tentative D call: TRBD1 (5 bases). Germline V gene data show CDR1 as KGHSH and CDR2 as LQKENI. The CDR3 has 14 residues. V gave up 5 bases and J gave up 5 bases, with 12 bases separating them. The CDR3 nucleotides are TGTGCCAGCTCAGATAGTCGGACAACCGGGGAGCTGTTTTTT. Translated, it gives CASSDSRTTGELFF.

The chain carries TRBV7-7 and TRBJ2-2; D is undetermined. The germline gives CDR1 SSHAT, CDR2 FNYEAQ (reference sequence). The V end was cut by 1 base, the J end by 5 bases, with 8 bases between. The CDR3 loop spans 14 amino acids. CDR3: CASSLDWSTGELFF. The DNA for the CDR3 is TGTGCCAGCAGCTTAGACTGGTCTACCGGGGAGCTGTTTTTT.

This clone was picked up one time. This sequence joins TRBV7-6 and TRBJ2-6, with D perhaps matching TRBD2 (7 bases). The germline gives CDR1 SGHVS, CDR2 FNYEAQ. There are 16 residues in the CDR3. Trimming took off 5 bases at V and 3 bases at J, with 14 bases between the two ends. The CDR3: CASSLRGGIGANVLTF. CDR3 coding DNA: TGTGCCAGCAGCCTTAGGGGGGGTATTGGGGCCAACGTCCTGACTTTC.

The chain employs TRBV7-9 and TRBJ1-2, with 8 positions matching TRBD1. Trimming removed 4 bases from V and 7 bases from J; junction bases left unmatched: 5. Germline CDR1 SEHNR, CDR2 FQNEAQ (reference sequence). The CDR3 extends over 13 amino acids. This CDR3 reads CASSSGQGGGYTF. For the CDR3, the DNA is TGTGCCAGCAGCTCTGGACAGGGTGGTGGCTACACCTTC.

Only a few counts were recorded for this clone. This chain connects TRBV6-5 to TRBJ1-2, with TRBD1 as a possible D gene (6 bases). Germline V gene data show CDR1 as MNHEY and CDR2 as SVGAGI. The V end lost 4 bases, the J end lost 2 bases, and 8 bases lay between the germline ends. The CDR3 length is 13 residues. The CDR3 coding sequence is TGTGCCAGCAGTTTCCAGGGGAACTATGGCTACACCTTC. This encodes CASSFQGNYGYTF.

This chain connects TRBV30 to TRBJ2-7, with a weak D call TRBD1 (6 bases). V shed 1 base and J shed 6 bases, with 16 bases lying between them. From germline, CDR1 is GTSNPN and CDR2 SVGIG (reference sequence). This CDR3 spans 14 amino acids. The CDR3 reads CAWSGAGVFLEQYF. The DNA for the CDR3 is TGTGCCTGGAGTGGGGCAGGGGTTTTTCTCGAGCAGTACTTC.